The rows below give T cell receptor beta chains drawn from one sample of a study of blood T cell repertoires in COVID-19. Clones were read by immunoSEQ multiplex PCR, and TCRdb kept only the in-frame ones, dropping some. The sample lists 200,000 to 250,000 clones; around nine tenths were seen once. The sample was peripheral blood. The receptors stem from a woman aged 40 to 49 with acute or convalescent COVID-19. The CDR3 runs from the conserved cysteine through the conserved F or W. The D gene is left open where the match is weak. Where a row states a size, it is once, few, many or the class of an expanded clone; other rows omit it.

J gene,D gene,V gene,CDR3 length,clone size,CDR3 protein,CDR3 DNA
TRBJ1-6,TRBD1,TRBV2,14,once,CASTKDRDGSPLHF,TGTGCCAGCACCAAGGACAGGGACGGTTCACCCCTCCACTTT
TRBJ1-4,NA,TRBV11-2,14,NA,CASSPGGGYEKLFF,TGTGCCAGCAGCCCGGGGGGCGGATATGAAAAACTGTTTTTT
TRBJ2-2,NA,TRBV9,14,NA,CASSVLTNTGELFF,TGTGCCAGCAGCGTCCTAACGAACACCGGGGAGCTGTTTTTT
TRBJ1-5,TRBD1,TRBV19,15,few,CASSSISGQDQPQHF,TGTGCCAGTAGTTCCATCTCAGGACAGGATCAGCCCCAGCATTTT
TRBJ2-1,NA,TRBV21-1,19,NA,CASSPQSRAGGLSYNEQFF,TGTGCCAGCAGCCCCCAATCCCGGGCAGGGGGGTTATCCTACAATGAGCAGTTCTTC
TRBJ1-2,NA,TRBV6-5,12,NA,CASMATNYGYTF,TGTGCCAGCATGGCGACAAACTATGGCTACACCTTC
TRBJ1-2,NA,TRBV5-3,15,NA,CARSWGGQGGYGYTF,TGTGCCAGAAGCTGGGGTGGTCAGGGAGGCTATGGCTACACCTTC
TRBJ1-1,NA,TRBV3-1/TRBV3-2,14,NA,CASSQPDSHTEAFF,TGTGCCAGCAGCCAACCCGACAGCCACACTGAAGCTTTCTTT
TRBJ1-2,TRBD1,TRBV11-2,11,NA,CASSQGGTETF,TGTGCCAGCAGCCAAGGGGGGACAGAAACCTTC
TRBJ1-5,NA,TRBV6-5,14,NA,CASKQGLGNQPQHF,TGTGCCAGCAAACAGGGATTGGGCAATCAGCCCCAGCATTTT
TRBJ1-1,NA,TRBV19,14,NA,CASRTERGNTEAFF,TGTGCCAGTAGAACCGAACGAGGGAACACTGAAGCTTTCTTT
TRBJ2-2,TRBD2,TRBV3-1/TRBV3-2,13,NA,CASTSGGAGELFF,TGTGCCAGCACTAGCGGGGGGGCTGGGGAGCTGTTTTTT
TRBJ2-3,NA,TRBV5-1,16,NA,CASSPAGRGGTDTQYF,TGCGCCAGCAGCCCGGCTGGGCGGGGAGGCACAGATACGCAGTATTTT
TRBJ2-3,TRBD2,TRBV5-4,15,NA,CASSLAGGRGDTQYF,TGTGCCAGCAGCCTAGCGGGGGGTAGGGGAGATACGCAGTATTTT
TRBJ1-5,NA,TRBV6-2/TRBV6-3,11,NA,CASSSGGSQHF,TGTGCCAGCAGCTCGGGGGGGTCCCAGCATTTT
TRBJ2-3,TRBD2,TRBV18,15,NA,CASSPSGGGTDTQYF,TGTGCCAGCTCACCCAGCGGGGGGGGTACAGATACGCAGTATTTT